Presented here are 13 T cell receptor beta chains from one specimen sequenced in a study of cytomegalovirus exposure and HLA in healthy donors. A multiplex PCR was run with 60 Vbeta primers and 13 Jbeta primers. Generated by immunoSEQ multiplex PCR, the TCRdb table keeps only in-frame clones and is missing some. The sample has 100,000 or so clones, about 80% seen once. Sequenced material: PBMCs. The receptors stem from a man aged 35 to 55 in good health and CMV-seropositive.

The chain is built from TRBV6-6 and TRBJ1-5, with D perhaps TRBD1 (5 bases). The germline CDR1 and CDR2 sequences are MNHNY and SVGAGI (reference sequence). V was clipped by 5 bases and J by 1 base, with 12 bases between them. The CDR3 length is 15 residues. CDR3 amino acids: CASSKTAISNQPQHF. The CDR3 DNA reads TGTGCCAGCAGTAAGACAGCAATCAGCAATCAGCCCCAGCATTTT.

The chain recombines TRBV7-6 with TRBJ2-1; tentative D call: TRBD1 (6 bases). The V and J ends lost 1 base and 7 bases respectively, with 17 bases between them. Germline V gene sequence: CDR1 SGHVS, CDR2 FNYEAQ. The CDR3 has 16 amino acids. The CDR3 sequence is CASSLGSTGLRNEQFF. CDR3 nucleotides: TGTGCCAGCAGCTTAGGGTCCACAGGGTTACGGAATGAGCAGTTCTTC.

CDR3 loop: CASSLNRGNTEAFF. The DNA of the CDR3 is TGCGCCAGCAGCTTGAACAGGGGAAACACTGAAGCTTTCTTT. The chain joins TRBV5-1 to TRBJ1-1; 7 bases fit TRBD1. Germline V lookup: CDR1 SGHRS, CDR2 YFSETQ. The CDR3 loop spans 14 amino acids. V was pared by 1 base and J by 2 bases, with 2 bases of the junction left unmatched.

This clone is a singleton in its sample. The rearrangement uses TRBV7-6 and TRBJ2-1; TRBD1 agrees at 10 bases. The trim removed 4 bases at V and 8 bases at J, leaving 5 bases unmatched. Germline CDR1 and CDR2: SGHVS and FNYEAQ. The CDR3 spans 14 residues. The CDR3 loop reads CASSSRQGADEQFF. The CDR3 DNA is TGTGCCAGCAGCTCGCGACAGGGGGCCGATGAGCAGTTCTTC.

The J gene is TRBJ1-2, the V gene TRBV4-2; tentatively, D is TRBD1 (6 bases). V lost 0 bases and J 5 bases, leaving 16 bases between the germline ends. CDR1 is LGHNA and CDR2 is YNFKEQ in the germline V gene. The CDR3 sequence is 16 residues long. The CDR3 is CASSQDDGTGRYGYTF. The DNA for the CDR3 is TGTGCCAGCAGCCAAGATGATGGAACAGGGCGGTATGGCTACACCTTC.

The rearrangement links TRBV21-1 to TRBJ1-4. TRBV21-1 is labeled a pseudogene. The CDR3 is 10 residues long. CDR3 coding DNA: TGTGCCAGCAGCAAGCCGGGGTGGGTATTT. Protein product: CASSKPGWVF.

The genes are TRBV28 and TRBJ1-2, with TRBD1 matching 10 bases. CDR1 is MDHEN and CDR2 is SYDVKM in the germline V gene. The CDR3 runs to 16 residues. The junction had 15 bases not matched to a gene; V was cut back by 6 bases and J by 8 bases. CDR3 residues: CASSVRDRGILKGYTF. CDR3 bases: TGTGCCAGCAGCGTCCGGGACAGGGGAATTTTAAAGGGCTACACCTTC.

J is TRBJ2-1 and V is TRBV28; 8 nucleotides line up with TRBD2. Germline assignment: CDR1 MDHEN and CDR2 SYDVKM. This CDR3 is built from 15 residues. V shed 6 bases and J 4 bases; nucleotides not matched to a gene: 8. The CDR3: CASRPGGVEYNEQFF. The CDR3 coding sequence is TGTGCCAGCAGACCCGGGGGGGTCGAATACAATGAGCAGTTCTTC.

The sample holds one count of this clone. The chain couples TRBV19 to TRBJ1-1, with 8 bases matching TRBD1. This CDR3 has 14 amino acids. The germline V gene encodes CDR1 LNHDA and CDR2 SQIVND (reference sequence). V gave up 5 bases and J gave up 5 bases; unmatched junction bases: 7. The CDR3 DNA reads TGTGCCAGTAGTCACGCGCAGGGGGCTACTGAAGCTTTCTTT. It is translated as CASSHAQGATEAFF. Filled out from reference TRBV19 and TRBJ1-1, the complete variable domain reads DGGITQSPKYLFRKEGQNVTLSCEQNLNHDAMYWYRQDPGQGLRLIYYSQIVNDFQKGDIAEGYSVSREKKESFPLTVTSAQKNPTAFYLCASSHAQGATEAFFGQGTRLTVV.

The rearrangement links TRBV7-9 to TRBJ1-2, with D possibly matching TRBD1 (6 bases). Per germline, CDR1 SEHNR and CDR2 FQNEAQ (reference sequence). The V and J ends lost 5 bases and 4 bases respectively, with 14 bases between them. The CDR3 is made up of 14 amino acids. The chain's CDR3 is CASSQGGGGYGYTF. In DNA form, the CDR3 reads TGTGCCAGCAGCCAAGGGGGAGGGGGCTATGGCTACACCTTC.

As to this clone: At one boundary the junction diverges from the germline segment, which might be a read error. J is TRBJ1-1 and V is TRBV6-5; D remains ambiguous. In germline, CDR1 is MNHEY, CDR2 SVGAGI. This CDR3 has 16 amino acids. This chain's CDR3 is CASRYSLTESNTEAFF. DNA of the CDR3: TGTGCCAGCAGGTACTCCCTCACAGAATCGAACACTGAAGCTTTCTTT.

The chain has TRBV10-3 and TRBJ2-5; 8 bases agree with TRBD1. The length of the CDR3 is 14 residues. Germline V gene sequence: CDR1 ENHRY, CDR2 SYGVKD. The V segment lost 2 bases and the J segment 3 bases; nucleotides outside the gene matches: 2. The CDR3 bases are TGTGCCATCAGTGAGGGGACAGGAAAAGAGACCCAGTACTTC. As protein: CAISEGTGKETQYF.

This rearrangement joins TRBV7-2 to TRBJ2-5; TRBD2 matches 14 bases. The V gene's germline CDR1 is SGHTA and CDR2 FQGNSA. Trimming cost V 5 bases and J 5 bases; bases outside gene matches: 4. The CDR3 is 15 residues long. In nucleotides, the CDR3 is TGTGCCAGCAGCCAGACTAGCGGGGGGGCGGAGACCCAGTACTTC. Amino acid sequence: CASSQTSGGAETQYF.